This TCR beta chain was observed in a study of blood T cell repertoires in COVID-19. The data were produced by immunoSEQ multiplex PCR, yet TCRdb's version contains in-frame clones alone and is incomplete. The table shows roughly 240,000 clones, with around 88% occurring only once. V was clipped by 0 bases and J by 0 bases, with 16 bases between them. This CDR3 has 17 residues. Germline V gene data show CDR1 as SGHNT and CDR2 as YYREEE (reference sequence). The receptor was isolated from a woman between 50 and 59 years old who had recovered from COVID-19. The rearrangement joins TRBV5-4 to TRBJ2-7, with D possibly TRBD1 on 6 matching bases. Specimen: PBMCs or T cells enriched from blood (not recorded which). The CDR3 nucleotides are TGTGCCAGCAGCTTGGTTGGCACAGGGCCCCTCTCCTACGAGCAGTACTTC. This gives the protein CASSLVGTGPLSYEQYF. Based on the CDR3 plus reference TRBV5-4 and TRBJ2-7, the full variable domain is ETGVTQSPTHLIKTRGQQVTLRCSSQSGHNTVSWYQQALGQGPQFIFQYYREEENGRGNFPPRFSGLQFPNYSSELNVNALELDDSALYLCASSLVGTGPLSYEQYFGPGTRLTVT.